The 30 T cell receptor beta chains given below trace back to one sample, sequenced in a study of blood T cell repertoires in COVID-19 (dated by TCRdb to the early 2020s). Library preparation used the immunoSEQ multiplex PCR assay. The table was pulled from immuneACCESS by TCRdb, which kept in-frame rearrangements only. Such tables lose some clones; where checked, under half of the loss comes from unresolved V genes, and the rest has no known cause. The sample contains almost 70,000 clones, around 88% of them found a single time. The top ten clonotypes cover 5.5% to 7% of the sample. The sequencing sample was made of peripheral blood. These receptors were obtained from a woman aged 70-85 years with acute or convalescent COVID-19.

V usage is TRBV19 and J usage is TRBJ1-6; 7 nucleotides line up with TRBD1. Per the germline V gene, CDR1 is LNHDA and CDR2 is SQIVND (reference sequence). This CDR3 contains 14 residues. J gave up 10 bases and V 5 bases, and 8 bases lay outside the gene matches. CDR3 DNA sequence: TGTGCCAGTAGTCTTCGGACAGGTGGATCACCCCTCCACTTT. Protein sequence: CASSLRTGGSPLHF.

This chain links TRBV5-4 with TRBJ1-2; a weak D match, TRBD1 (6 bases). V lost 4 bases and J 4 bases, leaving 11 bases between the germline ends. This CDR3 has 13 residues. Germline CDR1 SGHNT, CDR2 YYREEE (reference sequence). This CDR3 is CASSEGGAYGYTF. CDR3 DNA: TGTGCCAGCAGCGAAGGGGGGGCCTATGGCTACACCTTC. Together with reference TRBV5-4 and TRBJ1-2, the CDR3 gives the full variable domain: ETGVTQSPTHLIKTRGQQVTLRCSSQSGHNTVSWYQQALGQGPQFIFQYYREEENGRGNFPPRFSGLQFPNYSSELNVNALELDDSALYLCASSEGGAYGYTFGSGTRLTVV.

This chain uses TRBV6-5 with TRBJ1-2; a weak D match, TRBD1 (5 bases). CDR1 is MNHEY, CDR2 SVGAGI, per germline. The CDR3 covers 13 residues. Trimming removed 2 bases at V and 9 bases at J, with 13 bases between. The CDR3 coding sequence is TGTGCCAGCAGTTACGGCGGGGCAGGGAGCTACACCTTC. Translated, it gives CASSYGGAGSYTF.

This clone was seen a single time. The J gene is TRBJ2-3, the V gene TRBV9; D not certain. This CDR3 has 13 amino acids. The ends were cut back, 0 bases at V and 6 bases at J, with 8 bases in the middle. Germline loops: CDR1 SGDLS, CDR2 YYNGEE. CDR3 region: CASSVENADTQYF. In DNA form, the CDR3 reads TGTGCCAGCAGCGTAGAAAACGCGGATACGCAGTATTTT.

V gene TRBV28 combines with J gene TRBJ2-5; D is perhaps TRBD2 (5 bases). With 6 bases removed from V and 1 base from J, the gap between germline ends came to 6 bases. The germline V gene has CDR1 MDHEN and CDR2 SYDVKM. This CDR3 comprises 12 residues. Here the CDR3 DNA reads TGTGCCAGCAGACGGGGCCAAGAGACCCAGTACTTC. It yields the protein CASRRGQETQYF.

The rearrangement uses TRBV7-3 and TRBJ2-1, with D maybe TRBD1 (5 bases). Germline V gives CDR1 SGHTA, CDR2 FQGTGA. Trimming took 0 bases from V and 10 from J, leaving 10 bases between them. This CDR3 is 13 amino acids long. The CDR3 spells CASSLTGPGEQFF. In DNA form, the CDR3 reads TGTGCCAGCAGCTTAACGGGCCCAGGGGAGCAGTTCTTC. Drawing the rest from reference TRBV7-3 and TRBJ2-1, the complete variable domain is GAGVSQTPSNKVTEKGKYVELRCDPISGHTALYWYRQSLGQGPEFLIYFQGTGAADDSGLPNDRFFAVRPEGSVSTLKIQRTERGDSAVYLCASSLTGPGEQFFGPGTRLTVL.

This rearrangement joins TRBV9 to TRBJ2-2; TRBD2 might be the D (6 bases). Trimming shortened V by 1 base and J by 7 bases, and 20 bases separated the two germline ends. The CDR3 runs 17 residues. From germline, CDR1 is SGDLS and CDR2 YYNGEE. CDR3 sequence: CASSVSHLSPEGGELFF. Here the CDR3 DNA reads TGTGCCAGCAGCGTATCCCACTTATCCCCGGAGGGCGGGGAGCTGTTTTTT.

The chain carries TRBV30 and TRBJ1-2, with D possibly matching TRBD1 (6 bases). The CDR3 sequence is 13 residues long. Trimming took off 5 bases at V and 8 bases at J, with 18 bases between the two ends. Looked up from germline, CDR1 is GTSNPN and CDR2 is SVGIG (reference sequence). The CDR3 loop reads CAWFFPPGGGYTF. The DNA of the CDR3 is TGTGCCTGGTTTTTTCCCCCGGGGGGCGGCTACACCTTC.

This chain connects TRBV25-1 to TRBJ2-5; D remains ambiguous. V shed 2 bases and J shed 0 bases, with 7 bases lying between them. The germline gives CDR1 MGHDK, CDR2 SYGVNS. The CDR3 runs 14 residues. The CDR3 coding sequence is TGTGCCAGCAGTGAAAGCGTGTACCAAGAGACCCAGTACTTC. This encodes CASSESVYQETQYF.

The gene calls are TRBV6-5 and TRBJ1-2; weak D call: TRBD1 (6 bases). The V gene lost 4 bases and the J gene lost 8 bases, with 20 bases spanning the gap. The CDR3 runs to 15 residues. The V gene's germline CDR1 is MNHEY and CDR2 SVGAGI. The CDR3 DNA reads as TGTGCCAGCAGTTTCTACGGACAGCCCACGGGAGGCTACACCTTC. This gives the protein CASSFYGQPTGGYTF.

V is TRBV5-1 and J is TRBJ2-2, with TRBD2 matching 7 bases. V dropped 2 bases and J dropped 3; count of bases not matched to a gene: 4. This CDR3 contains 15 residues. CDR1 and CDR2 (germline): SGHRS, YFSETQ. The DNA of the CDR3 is TGCGCCAGCAGCTTCTCTAGCGGACACACCGGGGAGCTGTTTTTT. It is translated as CASSFSSGHTGELFF.

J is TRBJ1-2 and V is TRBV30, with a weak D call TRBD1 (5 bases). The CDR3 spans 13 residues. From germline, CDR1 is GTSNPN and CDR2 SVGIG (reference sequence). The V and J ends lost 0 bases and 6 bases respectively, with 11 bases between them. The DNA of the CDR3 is TGTGCCTGGAGTGTATCAGGGTGGCATGGCTACACCTTC. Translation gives CAWSVSGWHGYTF.

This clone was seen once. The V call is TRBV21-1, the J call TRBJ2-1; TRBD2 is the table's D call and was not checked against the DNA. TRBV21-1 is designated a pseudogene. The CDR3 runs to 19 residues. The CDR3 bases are TGTGCCAGCAGCAAAGGGTTGACTAGCGGGTTCTACTCCTACAATGAGCAGTTCTTC. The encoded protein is CASSKGLTSGFYSYNEQFF.

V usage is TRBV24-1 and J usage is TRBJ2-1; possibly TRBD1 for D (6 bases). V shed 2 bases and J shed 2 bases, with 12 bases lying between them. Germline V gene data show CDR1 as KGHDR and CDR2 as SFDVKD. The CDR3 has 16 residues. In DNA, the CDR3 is TGTGCCACCAGTGATTCGCGACAGGTTACCTACAATGAGCAGTTCTTC. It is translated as CATSDSRQVTYNEQFF.

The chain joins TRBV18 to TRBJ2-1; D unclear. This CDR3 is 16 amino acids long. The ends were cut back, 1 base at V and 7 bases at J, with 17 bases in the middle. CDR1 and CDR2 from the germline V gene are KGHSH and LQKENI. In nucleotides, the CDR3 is TGTGCCAGCTCACCACTCCTAGGCGTCATGGAGAATGAGCAGTTCTTC. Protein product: CASSPLLGVMENEQFF. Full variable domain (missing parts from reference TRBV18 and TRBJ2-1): NAGVMQNPRHLVRRRGQEARLRCSPMKGHSHVYWYRQLPEEGLKFMVYLQKENIIDESGMPKERFSAEFPKEGPSILRIQQVVRGDSAAYFCASSPLLGVMENEQFFGPGTRLTVL.

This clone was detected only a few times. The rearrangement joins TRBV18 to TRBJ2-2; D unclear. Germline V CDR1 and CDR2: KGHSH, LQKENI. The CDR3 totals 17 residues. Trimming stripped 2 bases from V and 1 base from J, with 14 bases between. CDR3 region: CASSPLFNSLNTGELFF. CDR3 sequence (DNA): TGTGCCAGCTCACCATTATTTAACAGTCTGAACACCGGGGAGCTGTTTTTT.

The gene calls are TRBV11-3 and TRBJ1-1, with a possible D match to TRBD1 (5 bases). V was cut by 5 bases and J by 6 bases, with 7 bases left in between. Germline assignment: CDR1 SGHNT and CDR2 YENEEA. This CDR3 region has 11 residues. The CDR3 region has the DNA TGTGCCAGCAGCCGGGGGGCTGAAGCTTTCTTT. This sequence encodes CASSRGAEAFF. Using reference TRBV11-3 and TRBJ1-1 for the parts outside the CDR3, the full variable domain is EAGVVQSPRYKIIEKKQPVAFWCNPISGHNTLYWYLQNLGQGPELLIRYENEEAVDDSQLPKDRFSAERLKGVDSTLKIQPAELGDSAVYLCASSRGAEAFFGQGTRLTVV.

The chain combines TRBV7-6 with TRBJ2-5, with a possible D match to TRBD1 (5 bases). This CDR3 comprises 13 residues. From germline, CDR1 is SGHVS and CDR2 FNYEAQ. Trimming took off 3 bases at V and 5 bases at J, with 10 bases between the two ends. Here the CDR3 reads CASSFPGWETQYF. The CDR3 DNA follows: TGTGCCAGCAGCTTTCCAGGGTGGGAGACCCAGTACTTC.

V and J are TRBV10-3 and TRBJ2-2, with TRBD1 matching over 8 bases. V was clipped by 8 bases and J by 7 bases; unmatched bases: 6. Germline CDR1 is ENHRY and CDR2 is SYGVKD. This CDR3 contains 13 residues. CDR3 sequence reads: CAIAQGAHGELFF. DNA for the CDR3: TGTGCCATCGCCCAGGGGGCTCACGGGGAGCTGTTTTTT.

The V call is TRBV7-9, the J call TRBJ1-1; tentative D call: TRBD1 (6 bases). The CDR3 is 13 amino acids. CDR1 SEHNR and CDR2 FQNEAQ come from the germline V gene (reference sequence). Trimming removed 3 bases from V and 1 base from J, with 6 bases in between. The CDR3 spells CASSLGQNTEAFF. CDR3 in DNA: TGTGCCAGCAGCTTGGGACAGAACACTGAAGCTTTCTTT. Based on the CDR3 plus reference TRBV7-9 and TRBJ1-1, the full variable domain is DTGVSQNPRHKITKRGQNVTFRCDPISEHNRLYWYRQTLGQGPEFLTYFQNEAQLEKSRLLSDRFSAERPKGSFSTLEIQRTEQGDSAMYLCASSLGQNTEAFFGQGTRLTVV.

In nucleotides, the CDR3 is TGCGCCAGCAGCTTGGAGCGGAGCACAGATACGCAGTATTTT. It is translated as CASSLERSTDTQYF. The chain has TRBV5-1 and TRBJ2-3; D is possibly TRBD2 (5 bases). Germline V gene lookup returns CDR1 SGHRS and CDR2 YFSETQ. The CDR3 loop spans 14 amino acids. The ends were cut back, 0 bases at V and 0 bases at J, with 5 bases in the middle.

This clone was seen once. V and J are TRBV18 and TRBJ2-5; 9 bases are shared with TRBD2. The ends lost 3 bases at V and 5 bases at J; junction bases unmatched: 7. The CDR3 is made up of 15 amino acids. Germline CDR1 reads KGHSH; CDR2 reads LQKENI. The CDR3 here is CASSPGLARQETQYF. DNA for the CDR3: TGTGCCAGCTCACCGGGACTAGCTCGGCAGGAGACCCAGTACTTC.

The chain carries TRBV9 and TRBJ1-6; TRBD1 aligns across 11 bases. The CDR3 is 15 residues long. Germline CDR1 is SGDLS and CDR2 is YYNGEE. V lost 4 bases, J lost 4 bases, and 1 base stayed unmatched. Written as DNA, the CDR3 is TGTGCCAGCAGCAGGGACAGGGGGTATAATTCACCCCTCCACTTT. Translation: CASSRDRGYNSPLHF.

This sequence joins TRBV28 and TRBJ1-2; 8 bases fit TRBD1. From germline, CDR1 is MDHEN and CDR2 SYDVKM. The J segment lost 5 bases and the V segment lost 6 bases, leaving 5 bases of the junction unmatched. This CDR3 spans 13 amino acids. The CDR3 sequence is CASRPGQEYGYTF. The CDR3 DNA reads TGTGCCAGCAGGCCGGGACAGGAGTATGGCTACACCTTC.

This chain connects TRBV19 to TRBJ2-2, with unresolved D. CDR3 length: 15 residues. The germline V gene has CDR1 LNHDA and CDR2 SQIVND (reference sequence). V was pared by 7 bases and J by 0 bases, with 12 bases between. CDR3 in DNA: TGTGCCAGTACTCGCAGAACCGCGAACACCGGGGAGCTGTTTTTT. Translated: CASTRRTANTGELFF.

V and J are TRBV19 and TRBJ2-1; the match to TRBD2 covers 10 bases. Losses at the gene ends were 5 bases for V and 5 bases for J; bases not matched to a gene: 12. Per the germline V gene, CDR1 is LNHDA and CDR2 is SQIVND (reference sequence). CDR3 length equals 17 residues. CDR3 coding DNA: TGTGCCAGTAGTCCCCTCCGGGGACTAGCGTTAAACAATGAGCAGTTCTTC. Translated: CASSPLRGLALNNEQFF.

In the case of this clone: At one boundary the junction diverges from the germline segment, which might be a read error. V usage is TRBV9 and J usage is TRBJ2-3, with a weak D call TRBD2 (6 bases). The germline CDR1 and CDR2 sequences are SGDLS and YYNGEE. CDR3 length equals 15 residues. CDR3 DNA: TGTGCCAGCAGCGTAGAAGGACTAAGCACAGAGACGCAGTATTTT. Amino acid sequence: CASSVEGLSTETQYF.

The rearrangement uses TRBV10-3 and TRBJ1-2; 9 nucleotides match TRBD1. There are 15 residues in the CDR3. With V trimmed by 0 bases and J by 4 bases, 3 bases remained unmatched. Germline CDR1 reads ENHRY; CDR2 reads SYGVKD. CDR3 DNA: TGTGCCATCAGTGAGTCCACAGGGGGCGGCTATGGCTACACCTTC. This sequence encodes CAISESTGGGYGYTF.

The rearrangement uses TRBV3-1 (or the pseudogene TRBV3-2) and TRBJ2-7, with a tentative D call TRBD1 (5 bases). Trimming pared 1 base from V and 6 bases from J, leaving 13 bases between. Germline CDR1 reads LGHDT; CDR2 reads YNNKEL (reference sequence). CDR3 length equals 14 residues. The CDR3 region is CASSQVRAQGEQYF. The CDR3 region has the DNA TGTGCCAGCAGCCAAGTTAGGGCGCAGGGCGAGCAGTACTTC.

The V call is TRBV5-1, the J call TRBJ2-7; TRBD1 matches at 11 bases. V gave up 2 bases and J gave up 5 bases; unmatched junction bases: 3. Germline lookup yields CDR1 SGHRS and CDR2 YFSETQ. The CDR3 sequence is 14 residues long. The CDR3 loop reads CASSFRTGGNEQYF. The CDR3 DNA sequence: TGCGCCAGCAGCTTTAGGACAGGGGGCAACGAGCAGTACTTC. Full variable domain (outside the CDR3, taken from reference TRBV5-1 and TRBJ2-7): KAGVTQTPRYLIKTRGQQVTLSCSPISGHRSVSWYQQTPGQGLQFLFEYFSETQRNKGNFPGRFSGRQFSNSRSEMNVSTLELGDSALYLCASSFRTGGNEQYFGPGTRLTVT.